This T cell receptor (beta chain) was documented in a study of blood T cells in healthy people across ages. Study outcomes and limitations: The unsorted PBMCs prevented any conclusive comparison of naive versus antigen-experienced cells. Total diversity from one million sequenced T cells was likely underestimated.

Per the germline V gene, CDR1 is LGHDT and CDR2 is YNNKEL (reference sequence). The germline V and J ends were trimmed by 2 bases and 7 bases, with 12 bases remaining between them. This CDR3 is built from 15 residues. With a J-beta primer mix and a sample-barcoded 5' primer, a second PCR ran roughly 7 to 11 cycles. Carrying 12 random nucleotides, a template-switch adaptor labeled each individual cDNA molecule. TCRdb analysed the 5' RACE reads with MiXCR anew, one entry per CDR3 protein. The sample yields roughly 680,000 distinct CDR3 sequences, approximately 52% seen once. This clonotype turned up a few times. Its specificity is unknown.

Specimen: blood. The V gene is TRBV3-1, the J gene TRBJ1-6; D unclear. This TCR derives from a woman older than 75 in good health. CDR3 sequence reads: CASSQLVGSNSPLHF. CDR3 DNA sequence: TGTGCCAGCAGCCAACTCGTGGGTTCCAATTCACCCCTCCACTTT.